Each of the 5 T cell receptor beta chains below was sequenced from the same sample in a study of blood T cell repertoires in COVID-19. The method was immunoSEQ multiplex PCR; TCRdb's version includes in-frame clones alone and lacks a portion of them. The sample includes about 200,000 clones, roughly nine tenths of them seen just once. Sequenced material: peripheral blood. Every receptor here comes from a man in his 60s who had recovered from COVID-19.

This chain connects TRBV15 to TRBJ2-7; 9 bases fit TRBD2. V lost 2 bases to trimming and J lost 5 bases; unmatched junction nucleotides: 7. This CDR3 is 15 amino acids long. Germline CDR1 reads LNHNV; CDR2 reads YYDKDF (reference sequence). Here the CDR3 reads CATSRNSGRANEQYF. CDR3 nucleotide sequence: TGTGCCACCAGCAGAAATAGCGGGAGAGCAAACGAGCAGTACTTC.

The rearrangement joins TRBV19 to TRBJ2-1, with 9 bases fitting TRBD1. Trimming at V came to 5 bases and at J to 0 bases, leaving 2 bases not matched to a gene. CDR1 is LNHDA, CDR2 SQIVND, per germline (reference sequence). There are 15 residues in the CDR3. CDR3 region: CASSPDRGSYNEQFF. The CDR3 DNA sequence: TGTGCCAGTAGTCCGGACAGGGGCTCCTACAATGAGCAGTTCTTC.

The rearrangement links TRBV5-1 to TRBJ2-5, with unresolved D. V lost 0 bases to trimming and J lost 4 bases, with 16 bases between them. This CDR3 is 16 amino acids long. CDR1 SGHRS and CDR2 YFSETQ come from the germline V gene. The CDR3, as DNA: TGCGCCAGCAGCTTGGGTTTGGGCCTCTTTGGAGAGACCCAGTACTTC. Encoded protein: CASSLGLGLFGETQYF.

This clone was seen a single time. This chain uses TRBV28 with TRBJ2-4, with 12 bases matching TRBD1. Germline-derived CDR1 and CDR2 are MDHEN and SYDVKM. This CDR3 is 16 amino acids long. V lost 4 bases to trimming and J lost 7 bases; unmatched junction nucleotides: 8. The CDR3 region is CASSSTGTGGLNIQYF. Written as DNA, the CDR3 is TGTGCCAGCAGTTCCACCGGGACAGGGGGCTTGAACATTCAGTACTTC.

This clone was counted a single time. CDR3 bases: TGTGCCAGCAGTTACTCCCGATCGCAGGGTGAAAACACCATATATTTT. Its protein product is CASSYSRSQGENTIYF. This chain uses TRBV6-5 with TRBJ1-3; D perhaps matches TRBD1 (5 bases). V dropped 0 bases and J dropped 6 bases, with 15 bases sitting between them. The CDR3 runs 16 residues. Germline CDR1 is MNHEY and CDR2 is SVGAGI.